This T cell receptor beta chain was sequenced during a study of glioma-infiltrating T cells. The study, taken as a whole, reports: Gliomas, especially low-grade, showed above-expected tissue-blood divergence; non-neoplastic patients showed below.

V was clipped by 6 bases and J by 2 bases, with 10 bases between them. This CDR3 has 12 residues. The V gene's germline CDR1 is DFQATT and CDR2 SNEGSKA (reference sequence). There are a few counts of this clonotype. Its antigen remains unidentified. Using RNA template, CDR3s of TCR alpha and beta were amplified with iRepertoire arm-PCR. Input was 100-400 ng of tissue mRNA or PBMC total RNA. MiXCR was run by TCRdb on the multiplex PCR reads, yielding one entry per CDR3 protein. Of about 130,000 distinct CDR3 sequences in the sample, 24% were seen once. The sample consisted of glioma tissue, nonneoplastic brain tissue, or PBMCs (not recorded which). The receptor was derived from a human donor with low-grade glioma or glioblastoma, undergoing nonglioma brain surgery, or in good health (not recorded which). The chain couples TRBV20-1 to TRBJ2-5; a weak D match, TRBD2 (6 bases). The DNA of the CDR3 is TGCAGTGCAACGACTAGACAAGAGACCCAGTACTTC. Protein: CSATTRQETQYF.